One and the same sample provided the 17 T cell receptor beta chains below, sequenced in a study of cytomegalovirus exposure and HLA in healthy donors. Both 60 Vbeta primers and 13 Jbeta primers went into the PCR. TCRdb's table, derived via immunoSEQ multiplex PCR, lists solely in-frame clones and lacks some. The sample contains under 55,000 clones, around 70% of which appear only once. The specimen sequenced was PBMCs. These receptor sequences come from a man aged 18 to 30 in good health and CMV-seronegative.

This clone appeared a few times. The gene calls are TRBV5-8 and TRBJ1-2; 8 bases fit TRBD1. Germline CDR1 is SGHTS and CDR2 is YDEGEE. The CDR3 has 16 residues. Trimming at V came to 4 bases and at J to 1 base, leaving 9 bases not matched to a gene. The CDR3 DNA reads as TGTGCCAGCAGCCCGAAGGGACAGGTGATTAACTATGGCTACACCTTC. As protein: CASSPKGQVINYGYTF.

The chain uses TRBV29-1 and TRBJ1-5; D is perhaps TRBD1 (6 bases). The length of the CDR3 is 13 residues. Trimming stripped 6 bases from V and 4 bases from J, with 13 bases between. Germline V gene lookup returns CDR1 SQVTM and CDR2 ANQGSEA. This CDR3 reads CSVWGGGNQPQHF. The CDR3 DNA is TGCAGCGTGTGGGGAGGGGGGAATCAGCCCCAGCATTTT. Full variable domain (remainder filled in from reference TRBV29-1 and TRBJ1-5): SAVISQKPSRDICQRGTSLTIQCQVDSQVTMMFWYRQQPGQSLTLIATANQGSEATYESGFVIDKFPISRPNLTFSTLTVSNMSPEDSSIYLCSVWGGGNQPQHFGDGTRLSIL.

This chain connects TRBV6-1 to TRBJ1-5, with D uncertain. The ends were cut back, 2 bases at V and 1 base at J, with 12 bases in the middle. The CDR3 consists of 16 residues. CDR1 and CDR2 from the germline V gene are MNHNS and SASEGT. The CDR3 DNA sequence: TGTGCCAGCAGTGAACAGACATCTTCCAGCAATCAGCCCCAGCATTTT. The encoded protein is CASSEQTSSSNQPQHF.

J is TRBJ2-3 and V is TRBV5-4; 7 bases map to TRBD1. CDR3 length: 15 amino acids. The trim removed 4 bases at V and 0 bases at J, leaving 5 bases unmatched. Germline CDR1 SGHNT, CDR2 YYREEE (reference sequence). The CDR3 bases are TGTGCCAGCAGCCGCCCAGGGGGAAGCACAGATACGCAGTATTTT. Its protein is CASSRPGGSTDTQYF.

CDR3 bases: TGTGCCAGCACCGGGGACACCAATCGCTACACCTTC. Amino acid sequence: CASTGDTNRYTF. The gene calls are TRBV2 and TRBJ1-2, with D maybe TRBD1 (6 bases). The CDR3 length is 12 residues. V dropped 7 bases and J dropped 9 bases, with 15 bases sitting between them. CDR1 and CDR2 from the germline V gene are SNHLY and FYNNEI.

The chain links TRBV5-6 to TRBJ2-7; 7 nucleotides line up with TRBD1. CDR3 length: 13 amino acids. V lost 4 bases to trimming and J lost 3 bases; unmatched junction nucleotides: 4. In germline, CDR1 is SGHDT, CDR2 YYEEEE. The CDR3 is CASSRDSFYEQYF. The DNA for the CDR3 is TGTGCCAGCAGCCGGGACAGCTTCTACGAGCAGTACTTC.

The chain couples TRBV7-9 to TRBJ2-7, with D tentatively TRBD2 (5 bases). Looked up from germline, CDR1 is SEHNR and CDR2 is FQNEAQ (reference sequence). This CDR3 region has 13 residues. V was shortened by 0 bases and J by 3 bases, with 6 bases between the two germline ends. CDR3 sequence reads: CASSLAGVYEQYF. The CDR3 nucleotides are TGTGCCAGCAGCTTAGCCGGGGTCTACGAGCAGTACTTC.

The V gene is TRBV2, the J gene TRBJ2-5, with 9 positions matching TRBD1. Germline trimming cut 6 bases from V and 2 bases from J; bases unmatched to any gene: 7. CDR1 and CDR2 (germline): SNHLY, FYNNEI. The CDR3 length is 15 residues. This CDR3 is CASRRTGATQETQYF. CDR3 sequence (DNA): TGTGCCAGCAGGAGGACAGGGGCTACACAAGAGACCCAGTACTTC.

V gene TRBV15 combines with J gene TRBJ2-7; 10 nucleotides line up with TRBD1. CDR3 length: 14 residues. Trimming at V came to 1 base and at J to 6 bases, leaving 3 bases not matched to a gene. Germline CDR1 reads LNHNV; CDR2 reads YYDKDF (reference sequence). Here the CDR3 DNA reads TGTGCCACCAGCAGAGGACAGGGGGCCAGCGAGCAGTACTTC. This gives the protein CATSRGQGASEQYF.

This chain connects TRBV5-6 to TRBJ2-7; TRBD2 is a possible D gene (5 bases). V was trimmed by 7 bases and J by 0 bases, leaving 14 bases between them. Germline V lookup: CDR1 SGHDT, CDR2 YYEEEE. The CDR3 runs 14 residues. Here the CDR3 reads CASGRMTNSYEQYF. The DNA for the CDR3 is TGTGCCAGCGGGCGGATGACTAACTCCTACGAGCAGTACTTC.

In nucleotides, the CDR3 is TGTGCCAGCAGGAGTACAGGGGACATTCAGTACTTC. Amino acids: CASRSTGDIQYF. This chain connects TRBV6-1 to TRBJ2-4; 7 bases agree with TRBD1. V dropped 6 bases and J dropped 8; count of bases not matched to a gene: 4. Germline CDR1 MNHNS, CDR2 SASEGT. The CDR3 loop spans 12 amino acids.

The genes are TRBV7-8 and TRBJ1-6; maybe TRBD1 (5 bases). Germline CDR1 SGHVS, CDR2 FQNEAQ. This CDR3 has 15 amino acids. The V end lost 5 bases, the J end lost 10 bases, and 18 bases lay between the germline ends. The CDR3 bases are TGTGCCAGCAGCCCTACACAGGTTCCTGGCTCACCCCTCCACTTT. Its protein product is CASSPTQVPGSPLHF.

The V call is TRBV6-5, the J call TRBJ2-7, with D possibly TRBD2 on 5 matching bases. The V end was cut by 5 bases, the J end by 5 bases, with 10 bases between. This CDR3 contains 12 residues. Germline V gene lookup returns CDR1 MNHEY and CDR2 SVGAGI. CDR3 loop: CASSPTTNEQYF. CDR3 bases: TGTGCCAGCAGTCCGACTACTAACGAGCAGTACTTC.

This clone was seen more than once but under ten times. The chain carries TRBV30 and TRBJ2-6; D is possibly TRBD1 (5 bases). The CDR3 length is 16 residues. V was clipped by 3 bases and J by 1 base, with 13 bases between them. CDR1 and CDR2 (germline): GTSNPN, SVGIG (reference sequence). The CDR3 bases are TGTGCCTGGAGCCAGGGTGTTCGGTCTGGGGCCAACGTCCTGACTTTC. Translating gives CAWSQGVRSGANVLTF.

The chain carries TRBV7-3 and TRBJ2-7, with D maybe TRBD2 (5 bases). CDR1 and CDR2 (germline): SGHTA, FQGTGA. The CDR3 runs 14 residues. Trimming left V 3 bases short and J 2 bases short, with 11 bases between. This chain's CDR3 is CASSLSPGTYEQYF. The CDR3 DNA reads as TGTGCCAGCAGCTTGAGTCCCGGGACCTACGAGCAGTACTTC. Supplemented by reference TRBV7-3 and TRBJ2-7, the full variable domain reads GAGVSQTPSNKVTEKGKYVELRCDPISGHTALYWYRQSLGQGPEFLIYFQGTGAADDSGLPNDRFFAVRPEGSVSTLKIQRTERGDSAVYLCASSLSPGTYEQYFGPGTRLTVT.

The chain joins TRBV7-2 to TRBJ1-1; D is unclear. Germline CDR1 is SGHTA and CDR2 is FQGNSA. The CDR3 loop spans 16 amino acids. Trimming took off 3 bases at V and 4 bases at J, with 18 bases between the two ends. CDR3 DNA: TGTGCCAGCAGCTTCTTTGGGTCCCAAACGGGCACTGAAGCTTTCTTT. It encodes CASSFFGSQTGTEAFF.

This sequence joins TRBV6-5 and TRBJ1-1, with D perhaps matching TRBD1 (6 bases). Per germline, CDR1 MNHEY and CDR2 SVGAGI. The CDR3 totals 16 residues. V gave up 2 bases and J gave up 3 bases, with 16 bases separating them. CDR3 in amino acids: CASSYVRGPTDTEAFF. DNA of the CDR3: TGTGCCAGCAGTTACGTCAGGGGCCCAACGGACACTGAAGCTTTCTTT.